The entry below describes one T cell receptor beta chain. The data were produced by immunoSEQ multiplex PCR, yet TCRdb's version contains in-frame clones alone and is incomplete. The sample lists 2 million to 2.5 million clones; approximately 93% were seen once. The data derive from a study of shared clonotypes between healthy human individuals. Germline values: CDR1 MDHEN, CDR2 SYDVKM. Trimming took off 7 bases at V and 10 bases at J, with 25 bases between the two ends. The CDR3 runs to 15 residues. The V call is TRBV28, the J call TRBJ1-1; D perhaps matches TRBD1 (5 bases). This receptor was taken from a man aged 18 to 30 in good health. Some clones in this sample may be carry-over from other donors' samples. The sample taken for sequencing was naive CD4+ T cells from PBMCs. The subset is: CD45RA+ positively selected. The CDR3 spells CASTLSVGGSMGAFF. For the CDR3, the DNA is TGTGCCAGCACCCTGTCCGTCGGGGGATCGATGGGAGCTTTCTTT.